A selection of T cell receptor beta chains follows, all from one sample in a study of cytomegalovirus exposure and HLA in healthy donors. The assay was immunoSEQ multiplex PCR, and TCRdb's table has in-frame clones only and misses some. Here the sample spans around 190,000 clones, approximately 86% being singletons. The sequencing sample was made of PBMCs. These receptors were collected from a woman younger than 45 in good health and CMV-seronegative. CDR3s include the opening cysteine and the closing phenylalanine or tryptophan. A D gene is named only where the DNA matches it firmly. Clone size appears in some rows only: once, few, many, or a class for an expanded clone.

V: TRBV28; J: TRBJ2-2; D: -; size: few; DNA: TGTGCCAGCAGTTTATTGCGGGATCGCTCCGGGGAGCTGTTTTTT; CDR3: CASSLLRDRSGELFF
V: TRBV5-1; J: TRBJ2-7; D: TRBD1; size: -; DNA: TGCGCCAGCAGCTTCGGGGGACAGGGCTACGAGCAGTACTTC; CDR3: CASSFGGQGYEQYF
V: TRBV19; J: TRBJ1-2; D: TRBD1; size: -; DNA: TGTGCCAGTAGTCTCCCGGGAGGGGGCTTGTCCGATGGCTACACCTTC; CDR3: CASSLPGGGLSDGYTF
V: TRBV7-9; J: TRBJ2-7; D: TRBD2; size: -; DNA: TGTGCCAGCAGCCCGACTAGCGGGAGGGTTTACGAGCAGTACTTC; CDR3: CASSPTSGRVYEQYF
V: TRBV28; J: TRBJ1-2; D: -; size: -; DNA: TGTGCCAGCAGTACCCTCATCCTGACAGGACGCTATGGCTACACCTTC; CDR3: CASSTLILTGRYGYTF
V: TRBV5-1; J: TRBJ2-3; D: -; size: -; DNA: TGCGCCAGCAGCTTGGCCGGGGGTACAGATACGCAGTATTTT; CDR3: CASSLAGGTDTQYF
V: TRBV6-6; J: TRBJ1-4; D: -; size: once; DNA: TGTGCCAGCAGTTCGACACGAACAGGGGAAAAACTGTTTTTT; CDR3: CASSSTRTGEKLFF
V: TRBV15; J: TRBJ2-3; D: -; size: -; DNA: TGTGCCACCAGCAGTGCGGGGAGGGGGGGAGATACGCAGTATTTT; CDR3: CATSSAGRGGDTQYF
V: TRBV5-1; J: TRBJ2-2; D: -; size: -; DNA: TGCGCCAGCAGCTTAGAAAGGGGAAGCACCGGGGAGCTGTTTTTT; CDR3: CASSLERGSTGELFF
V: TRBV7-9; J: TRBJ1-3; D: -; size: -; DNA: TGTGCCAGCAGCCCTCCCGTTCAGGTCGGCTCTGGAAACACCATATATTTT; CDR3: CASSPPVQVGSGNTIYF
V: TRBV6-1; J: TRBJ1-1; D: -; size: -; DNA: TGTGCCAGCAGGGACTACTCCACTGAAGCTTTCTTT; CDR3: CASRDYSTEAFF
V: TRBV28; J: TRBJ2-6; D: -; size: -; DNA: TGTGCCAGCAGTCCAGGGTCTCTTTCTGGGGCCAACGTCCTGACTTTC; CDR3: CASSPGSLSGANVLTF
V: TRBV7-9; J: TRBJ2-3; D: -; size: -; DNA: TGTGCCAGCGTCGGAGGCGCAGATACGCAGTATTTT; CDR3: CASVGGADTQYF
V: TRBV18; J: TRBJ2-5; D: TRBD2; size: -; DNA: TGTGCCAGCTCACGGACTAGCGGGGGCCCTGGGGAGACCCAGTACTTC; CDR3: CASSRTSGGPGETQYF
V: TRBV7-2; J: TRBJ2-5; D: TRBD2; size: -; DNA: TGTGCCAGCAGCTTATTTCTAGCGGGAGAATCGGTAGGAGAGACCCAGTACTTC; CDR3: CASSLFLAGESVGETQYF
V: TRBV7-3; J: TRBJ2-7; D: TRBD1; size: many; DNA: TGTGCCAGCAGCCAGGGACAGGGTAACTACGAGCAGTACTTC; CDR3: CASSQGQGNYEQYF